This T cell receptor (beta chain) was sequenced during a study of blood T cell repertoires in COVID-19. Overall study context: Whether acute or convalescent, the COVID-19 samples came from the United States, Italy and Spain. PBMCs, B-cell-depleted T cells, or T cells provided the cDNA or gDNA that made up the material.

Per the original methods: Estimates of nucleated cell counts were drawn from the amplification of reference gene primers. The data were produced by immunoSEQ multiplex PCR, yet TCRdb's version contains in-frame clones alone and is incomplete. From that table come the V and J calls and clone size; the DNA was used to work out D and trimming. The repertoire holds some 100,000 clones, with around four fifths as singletons. CDR3 size: 15 residues. The V gene's germline CDR1 is KGHDR and CDR2 SFDVKD. Deletions cut 4 bases from V and 1 base from J, with 12 bases between. The receptor comes from a woman aged 65 to 85 with active or convalescent COVID-19. The sample consisted of peripheral blood. This rearrangement joins TRBV24-1 to TRBJ2-5; possibly TRBD1 for D (6 bases). CDR3 DNA: TGTGCCACCAGTGAAGGACAGACTATCCAAGAGACCCAGTACTTC. Protein sequence: CATSEGQTIQETQYF.